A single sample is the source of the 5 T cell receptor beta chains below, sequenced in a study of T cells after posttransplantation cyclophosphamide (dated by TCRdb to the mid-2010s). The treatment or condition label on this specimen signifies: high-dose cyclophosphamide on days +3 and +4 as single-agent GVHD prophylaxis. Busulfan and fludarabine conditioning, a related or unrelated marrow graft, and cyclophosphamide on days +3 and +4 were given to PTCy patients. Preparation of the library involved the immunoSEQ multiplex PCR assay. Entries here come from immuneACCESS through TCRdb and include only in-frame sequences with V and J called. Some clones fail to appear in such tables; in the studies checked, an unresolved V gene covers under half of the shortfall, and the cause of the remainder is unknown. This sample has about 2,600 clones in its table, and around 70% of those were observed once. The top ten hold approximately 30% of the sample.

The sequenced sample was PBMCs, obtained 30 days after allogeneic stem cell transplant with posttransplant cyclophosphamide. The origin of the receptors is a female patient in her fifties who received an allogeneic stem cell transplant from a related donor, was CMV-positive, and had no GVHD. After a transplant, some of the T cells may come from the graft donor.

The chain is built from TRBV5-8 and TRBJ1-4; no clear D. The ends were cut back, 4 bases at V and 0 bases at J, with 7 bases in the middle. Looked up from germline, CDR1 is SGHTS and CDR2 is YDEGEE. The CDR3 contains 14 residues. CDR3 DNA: TGTGCCAGCAGCAAGGGAGCAACTAATGAAAAACTGTTTTTT. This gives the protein CASSKGATNEKLFF.

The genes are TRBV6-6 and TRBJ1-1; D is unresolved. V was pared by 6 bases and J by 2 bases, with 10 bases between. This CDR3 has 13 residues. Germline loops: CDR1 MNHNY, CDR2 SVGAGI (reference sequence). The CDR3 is CASRNAGNTEAFF. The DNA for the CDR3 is TGTGCCAGCAGAAATGCAGGCAACACTGAAGCTTTCTTT.

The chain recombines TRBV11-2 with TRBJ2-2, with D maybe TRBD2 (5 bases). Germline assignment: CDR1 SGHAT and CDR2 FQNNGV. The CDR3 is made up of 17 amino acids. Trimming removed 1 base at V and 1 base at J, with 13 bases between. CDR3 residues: CASSLVPRGRNTGELFF. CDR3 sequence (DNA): TGTGCCAGCAGCTTAGTCCCCAGAGGGCGGAACACCGGGGAGCTGTTTTTT.

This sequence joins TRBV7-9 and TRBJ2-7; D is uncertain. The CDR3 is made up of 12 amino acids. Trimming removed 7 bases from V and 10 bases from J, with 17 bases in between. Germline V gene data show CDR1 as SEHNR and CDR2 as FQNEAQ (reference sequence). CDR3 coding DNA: TGTGCCAGCACCGATTCACACCCAGAACAGTACTTC. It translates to CASTDSHPEQYF.

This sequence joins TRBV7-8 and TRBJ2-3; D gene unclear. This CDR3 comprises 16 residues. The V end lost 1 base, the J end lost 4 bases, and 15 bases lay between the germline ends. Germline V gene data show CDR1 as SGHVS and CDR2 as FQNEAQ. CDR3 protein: CASSLVFSERADTQYF. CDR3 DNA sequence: TGTGCCAGCAGCTTAGTGTTCTCAGAACGGGCAGATACGCAGTATTTT.